This T cell receptor beta chain was identified in a study of blood T cells in healthy people across ages. With a J-beta primer mix and a sample-barcoded 5' primer, a second PCR ran about 7 to 12 cycles. MiXCR, applied by TCRdb to the 5' RACE reads, yields one record per CDR3 protein. The table includes 1.5 million to 1.9 million distinct CDR3 sequences, approximately 43% detected once. On this clonotype itself: Its antigen is as yet unknown.

Germline CDR1 is DFQATT and CDR2 is SNEGSKA (reference sequence). V gave up 5 bases and J gave up 10 bases; unmatched junction bases: 13. The CDR3 extends over 15 amino acids. Study-level results: Compared with aged donors, long-lived donors showed fewer expanded clones, suggesting selection. The study could not conclusively compare naive and antigen-experienced cells, given its unsorted PBMCs.

The clonotype originates from a woman aged 18-29 years in good health. The chain is built from TRBV20-1 and TRBJ2-3; 12 positions agree with TRBD2. Sequenced: blood. The CDR3 region is CSAPSASGGAASQYF. The DNA for the CDR3 is TGCAGTGCTCCCTCGGCTAGCGGGGGGGCAGCTTCGCAGTATTTT.